This TCR beta chain was retrieved from a study of spatial heterogeneity in lung cancer. Study information: As counted in raw reads, each unique TCR and UMI combination appeared more than ten times on average. Study findings and constraints: Tracking of tumor mutation counts was seen in expanded intratumoral alpha and beta TCR counts.

CDR1 is DFQATT, CDR2 SNEGSKA, per germline (reference sequence). This CDR3 contains 10 residues. V was trimmed by 4 bases and J by 5 bases, leaving 5 bases between them. Specified time point: sample taken at primary tumor resection. This clonotype has just a few counts. What it binds is not known. Each TCR cDNA molecule carried a unique molecular identifier. Via MiXCR, TCRdb re-called the 5' RACE reads, giving one row per CDR3 protein. The repertoire holds 21,000 or so distinct CDR3 sequences, with 6.4% as singletons. The receptor was isolated from a male donor with early-stage non-small cell lung cancer. The chain uses TRBV20-1 and TRBJ2-5; D is uncertain. The specimen comprised lung tumor tissue, sampled at surgery. The CDR3 protein is CSATRETQYF. The CDR3 bases are TGCAGTGCTACTAGGGAGACCCAGTACTTC.